These 24 T cell receptor beta chains came from one sample sequenced in a study of blood T cell repertoires in COVID-19. The method was immunoSEQ multiplex PCR; TCRdb's version includes in-frame clones alone and lacks a portion of them. This table has 290,000 or so clones, roughly 90% appearing once. Sequencing was carried out using PBMCs or T cells enriched from blood (not recorded which). The receptors stem from a woman in her twenties or thirties who had recovered from COVID-19.

This clone was counted a single time. The chain links TRBV14 to TRBJ2-7; D might be TRBD2 (7 bases). Germline V CDR1 and CDR2: SGHDN, FVKESK. Trimming cost V 3 bases and J 2 bases, with 17 bases left between them. The CDR3 runs 16 residues. CDR3 nucleotides: TGTGCCAGCAGCCAGAGGGGGGGGCCAGTAGCCTACGAGCAGTACTTC. This codes for CASSQRGGPVAYEQYF.

This clone was picked up one time. This chain joins TRBV19 and TRBJ1-1; maybe TRBD1 (5 bases). The CDR3 has 15 amino acids. Germline-derived CDR1 and CDR2 are LNHDA and SQIVND (reference sequence). Trimming cost V 3 bases and J 0 bases, with 11 bases left between them. The CDR3 is CASSMGQLMNTEAFF. The CDR3 nucleotides are TGTGCCAGTAGTATGGGGCAGCTCATGAACACTGAAGCTTTCTTT.

V gene TRBV24-1 combines with J gene TRBJ2-3; 9 positions match TRBD2. Germline assignment: CDR1 KGHDR and CDR2 SFDVKD. CDR3 size: 14 residues. V was pared by 6 bases and J by 1 base, with 1 base of the junction left unmatched. This CDR3 reads CATSLAGGTDTQYF. CDR3 nucleotides: TGTGCCACCAGTTTAGCGGGGGGCACAGATACGCAGTATTTT.

This sequence joins TRBV7-8 and TRBJ2-7; 10 nucleotides agree with TRBD1. The ends lost 2 bases at V and 5 bases at J; junction bases unmatched: 9. CDR1 is SGHVS, CDR2 FQNEAQ, per germline. The CDR3 contains 16 residues. CDR3 DNA sequence: TGTGCCAGCAGCTTAATCAGACAGGGGGCGTTCCACGAGCAGTACTTC. Its translation is CASSLIRQGAFHEQYF.

Here the CDR3 reads CASSRTGQEQYF. CDR3 nucleotide sequence: TGTGCCAGCAGCCGAACAGGGCAGGAGCAGTACTTC. The chain carries TRBV11-2 and TRBJ2-7; D is possibly TRBD1 (6 bases). CDR3 size: 12 residues. V was cut by 5 bases and J by 7 bases, with 12 bases left in between. The germline gives CDR1 SGHAT, CDR2 FQNNGV.

The rearrangement links TRBV29-1 to TRBJ2-7; 7 bases are shared with TRBD1. With 4 bases clipped from V and 0 bases from J, the junction kept 9 bases outside the gene matches. The CDR3 runs to 15 residues. The V gene's germline CDR1 is SQVTM and CDR2 ANQGSEA. The CDR3 nucleotides are TGCAGCGTTGTTGACAGGGAAGGAAGCTCCTACGAGCAGTACTTC. It codes for CSVVDREGSSYEQYF.

This clone was counted between two and nine times. The rearrangement uses TRBV6-2 or TRBV6-3 and TRBJ2-5; D remains ambiguous. With 6 bases removed from V and 2 bases from J, the gap between germline ends came to 10 bases. Germline V gene data show CDR1 as MNHEY and CDR2 as SVGEGT. The CDR3 consists of 13 residues. CDR3 coding DNA: TGTGCCAGCAGCGATAAGGAGCAAGAGACCCAGTACTTC. Protein sequence: CASSDKEQETQYF.

The chain is built from TRBV29-1 and TRBJ2-3; 7 nucleotides match TRBD2. CDR1 is SQVTM, CDR2 ANQGSEA, per germline. The junction had 7 bases not matched to a gene; V was cut back by 4 bases and J by 0 bases. This CDR3 is built from 15 residues. For the CDR3, the DNA is TGCAGCGTTGGGGGAGCGGGATTCAGCACAGATACGCAGTATTTT. This translates into CSVGGAGFSTDTQYF.

In regard to this clone: Sequence at one end of the junction differs from germline and may be a read error. V and J are TRBV7-3 and TRBJ2-2, with TRBD2 identical over 9 bases. The CDR3 is 15 residues long. The germline CDR1 and CDR2 sequences are SGHTA and FQGTGA. The CDR3 coding sequence is TGTGCCAGCAGCTTAGCGGGAGGGAACGCCGGGGAGCTGTTTTTT. It is translated as CASSLAGGNAGELFF.

V and J are TRBV27 and TRBJ1-5, with D perhaps matching TRBD1 (6 bases). CDR1 and CDR2 from the germline V gene are MNHEY and SMNVEV (reference sequence). Trimming left V 6 bases short and J 6 bases short, with 12 bases between. The CDR3 runs 13 residues. Written as DNA, the CDR3 is TGTGCCAGCAGCCCGACAGGTGGTCAGCCCCAGCATTTT. Translating gives CASSPTGGQPQHF.

This clone appeared a single time. The chain has TRBV30 and TRBJ2-7; a weak D match, TRBD1 (6 bases). Trimming removed 5 bases at V and 0 bases at J, with 8 bases between. CDR1 GTSNPN and CDR2 SVGIG come from the germline V gene (reference sequence). The CDR3 has 12 amino acids. The CDR3 sequence: CAWDRSSYEQYF. DNA for the CDR3: TGTGCCTGGGACAGGAGCTCCTACGAGCAGTACTTC.

The gene calls are TRBV7-2 and TRBJ1-3, with D possibly TRBD1 on 6 matching bases. Germline loops: CDR1 SGHTA, CDR2 FQGNSA. This CDR3 contains 14 residues. V lost 5 bases, J lost 4 bases, and 12 bases lay in between. CDR3: CASSLGTLGNTIYF. The DNA of the CDR3 is TGTGCCAGCAGCCTTGGGACACTCGGAAACACCATATATTTT.

J is TRBJ2-1 and V is TRBV5-6; TRBD2 matches 8 bases. Germline loops: CDR1 SGHDT, CDR2 YYEEEE. The CDR3 is 16 residues long. Trimming cost V 3 bases and J 0 bases; bases outside gene matches: 5. CDR3 sequence: CASSSIAGSSYNEQFF. CDR3 nucleotide sequence: TGTGCCAGCAGCTCCATAGCGGGAAGCTCCTACAATGAGCAGTTCTTC.

CDR3 region: CASSPDNKAGDEQFF. The CDR3 DNA sequence: TGCGCCAGCAGTCCGGACAATAAGGCGGGGGATGAGCAGTTCTTC. V and J are TRBV5-1 and TRBJ2-1; TRBD2 matches at 7 bases. Trimming cost V 5 bases and J 8 bases; bases outside gene matches: 13. CDR1 SGHRS and CDR2 YFSETQ come from the germline V gene. The CDR3 sequence is 15 residues long.

The gene calls are TRBV18 and TRBJ2-1; perhaps TRBD2 as D (6 bases). Trimming shortened V by 4 bases and J by 10 bases, and 8 bases separated the two germline ends. The length of the CDR3 is 11 residues. CDR1 is KGHSH, CDR2 LQKENI, per germline. The CDR3 protein is CASSLRGEQFF. CDR3 nucleotides: TGTGCCAGCTCACTCCGGGGGGAGCAGTTCTTC.

J is TRBJ1-3 and V is TRBV18, with TRBD1 identical over 10 bases. J was trimmed by 1 base and V by 2 bases; bases with no gene match: 8. CDR3 length: 18 amino acids. The V gene's germline CDR1 is KGHSH and CDR2 LQKENI. The CDR3 DNA reads as TGTGCCAGCTCACCAGGGCCGGGACAGGGGTTTTCTGGAAACACCATATATTTT. It specifies CASSPGPGQGFSGNTIYF.

This chain joins TRBV7-9 and TRBJ1-1; TRBD1 agrees at 7 bases. V gave up 4 bases and J gave up 5 bases; unmatched junction bases: 10. The CDR3 consists of 15 residues. The V gene's germline CDR1 is SEHNR and CDR2 FQNEAQ (reference sequence). The CDR3 here is CASSSSQGVDTEAFF. The CDR3 DNA sequence: TGTGCCAGCAGCTCATCCCAGGGGGTAGATACTGAAGCTTTCTTT.

This clone was detected once. The chain employs TRBV12-3 or TRBV12-4 and TRBJ2-5; D gene ambiguous. Deletions cut 5 bases from V and 4 bases from J, with 5 bases between. This CDR3 spans 11 amino acids. The CDR3 loop is CASSLRETQYF. The CDR3 nucleotides read TGTGCCAGCAGTCTGAGAGAGACCCAGTACTTC.

The chain links TRBV7-9 to TRBJ2-7; possible D gene TRBD1, 5 bases. Trimming took off 5 bases at V and 2 bases at J, with 10 bases between the two ends. This CDR3 is built from 13 residues. Per germline, CDR1 SEHNR and CDR2 FQNEAQ (reference sequence). CDR3 protein: CASSGQTAYEQYF. The CDR3 DNA reads as TGTGCCAGCAGCGGCCAGACAGCCTACGAGCAGTACTTC.

This chain's CDR3 is CASSLGRGNQPQHF. For the CDR3, the DNA is TGCGCCAGCAGCCTCGGACGGGGTAATCAGCCCCAGCATTTT. This chain connects TRBV4-3 to TRBJ1-5; D is ambiguous. Per germline, CDR1 LGHNA and CDR2 YSLEER. The CDR3 length is 14 residues. V was shortened by 4 bases and J by 4 bases, with 11 bases between the two germline ends.

The J gene is TRBJ2-3, the V gene TRBV6-5; 15 bases are shared with TRBD2. Trimming took 2 bases from V and 6 from J; bases not matched to a gene: 3. The CDR3 contains 16 residues. CDR1 is MNHEY and CDR2 is SVGAGI in the germline V gene. This CDR3 is CASSYPGTSGRDTQYF. The CDR3 DNA reads as TGTGCCAGCAGTTACCCCGGGACTAGCGGGAGGGATACGCAGTATTTT.

This clone was seen a few times. The rearrangement joins TRBV28 to TRBJ1-5; D is undetermined. Trimming cost V 6 bases and J 5 bases, with 14 bases left between them. The CDR3 runs 14 residues. Germline CDR1 MDHEN, CDR2 SYDVKM. CDR3 sequence (DNA): TGTGCCAGCAGAGACTCCCTTGACCATCAGCCCCAGCATTTT. Protein product: CASRDSLDHQPQHF.

This clone was found once. The chain uses TRBV19 and TRBJ1-5, with 10 bases fitting TRBD1. Trimming took 9 bases from V and 0 from J; bases not matched to a gene: 2. CDR1 is LNHDA and CDR2 is SQIVND in the germline V gene (reference sequence). The CDR3 consists of 14 residues. Here the CDR3 reads CASRDRGSNQPQHF. The CDR3 nucleotides are TGTGCCAGCCGGGACAGGGGTAGCAATCAGCCCCAGCATTTT.

The chain links TRBV28 to TRBJ2-7; 7 bases align to TRBD1. With V trimmed by 3 bases and J by 5 bases, 7 bases remained unmatched. In germline, CDR1 is MDHEN, CDR2 SYDVKM. This CDR3 comprises 14 residues. This CDR3 is CASSFWTGLDEQYF. The CDR3 region has the DNA TGTGCCAGCAGTTTTTGGACAGGCTTAGACGAGCAGTACTTC.